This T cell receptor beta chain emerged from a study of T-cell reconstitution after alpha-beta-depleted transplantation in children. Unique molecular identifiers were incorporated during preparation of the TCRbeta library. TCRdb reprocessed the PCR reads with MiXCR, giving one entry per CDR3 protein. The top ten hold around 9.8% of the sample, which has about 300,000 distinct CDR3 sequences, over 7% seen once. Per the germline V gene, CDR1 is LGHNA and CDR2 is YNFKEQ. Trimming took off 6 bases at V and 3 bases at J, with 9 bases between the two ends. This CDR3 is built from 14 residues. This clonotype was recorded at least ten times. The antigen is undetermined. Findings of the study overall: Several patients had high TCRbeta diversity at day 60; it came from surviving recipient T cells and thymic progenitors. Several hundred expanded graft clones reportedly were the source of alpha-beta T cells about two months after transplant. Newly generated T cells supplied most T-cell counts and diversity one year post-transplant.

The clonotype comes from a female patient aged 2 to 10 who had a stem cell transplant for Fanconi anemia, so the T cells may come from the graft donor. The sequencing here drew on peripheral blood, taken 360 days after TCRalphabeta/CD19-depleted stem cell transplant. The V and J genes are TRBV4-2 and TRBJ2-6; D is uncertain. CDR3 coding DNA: TGTGCCAGCAGTTTCCCGCGTGGGGCCAACGTCCTGACTTTC. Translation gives CASSFPRGANVLTF.